This section outlines one T cell receptor beta chain sequence together with its context. Its antigen is currently unknown. The CDR3 totals 17 residues. CDR1 is SGHVS and CDR2 is FQNEAQ in the germline V gene. Trimming at V came to 5 bases and at J to 3 bases, leaving 15 bases not matched to a gene. This sample is drawn from a study of shared clonotypes between healthy human individuals. Findings and caveats of the study: Memory subsets generally showed smaller estimated richness than naive subsets did.

Each cell subset's genomic DNA was divided evenly among several immunoSEQ plates. In the original analysis: Filtering differed, since immunoSEQ gave only junction sequences and no quality scores. Assay: immunoSEQ multiplex PCR; the TCRdb copy retains only in-frame clones and omits some. That table gives V, J and clone size, and the DNA gave D and trimming. The sample yields around 2.5 million clones, approximately 93% seen once. The specimen was naive CD4+ T cells from PBMCs. Subset noted: CD45RA+ positively selected. J is TRBJ1-1 and V is TRBV7-8; 7 bases map to TRBD1. The sequence came from a man between 18 and 35 years old in good health. Some clones in this sample may be carry-over from other donors' samples. DNA for the CDR3: TGTGCCAGCAGCCAAAACAGAGGGAGGGGGCAGTACACTGAAGCTTTCTTT. Amino acids: CASSQNRGRGQYTEAFF.